What follows is one T cell receptor beta chain and its context. Its antigen is as yet unknown. The record originates from a study of T cell responses to AZD1222 COVID-19 vaccine. Whole-study results and caveats: Elevations in Spike-specific TCR breadth and depth followed administration of two AZD1222 doses. Researchers report vaccine-associated CD4 TCRs spanning spike, with dominance at 160-218 and 743-854.

The protocol was immunoSEQ multiplex PCR, while the TCRdb copy is restricted to in-frame clones and leaves out a portion. The table shows about 140,000 clones, with around 90% occurring only once. The CDR3 runs 15 residues. V shed 3 bases, J shed 2 bases, and the junction held 7 bases outside the gene matches. Germline CDR1 and CDR2: SGHNT and YYREEE (reference sequence). This sequence joins TRBV5-4 and TRBJ2-5; 7 positions match TRBD2. The sample was peripheral blood, taken on day 0 of AZD1222 vaccination. The TCR was taken from an adult in good health. CDR3 in DNA: TGTGCCAGCAGCTCTCGGGACTACCTTCAAGAGACCCAGTACTTC. Translation: CASSSRDYLQETQYF.